These 27 T cell receptor beta chains share one sample of origin, sequenced in a study of T cell responses to AZD1222 COVID-19 vaccine. Clones were read by immunoSEQ multiplex PCR, and TCRdb kept only the in-frame ones, dropping some. The sample has approximately 150,000 clones, over 85% seen once; the top ten hold 1.5% to 2%. The sequencing here drew on peripheral blood, taken on day 0 of AZD1222 vaccination. The receptors were sampled from an adult in good health.

CDR3 DNA sequence: TGTGCCAGCAGCTTAAGACTAGCGGGGGGGCCTTACGAGCAGTACTTC. It translates to CASSLRLAGGPYEQYF. The rearrangement uses TRBV7-3 and TRBJ2-7; 14 nucleotides line up with TRBD2. Germline V gene sequence: CDR1 SGHTA, CDR2 FQGTGA. V gave up 1 base and J gave up 4 bases; unmatched junction bases: 3. There are 16 residues in the CDR3.

The V gene is TRBV5-1, the J gene TRBJ2-7; 8 nucleotides align to TRBD1. The CDR3 covers 14 residues. The germline gives CDR1 SGHRS, CDR2 YFSETQ. Trimming cost V 2 bases and J 6 bases; bases outside gene matches: 7. In nucleotides, the CDR3 is TGCGCCAGCAGCTTAACAGGGGGTCTCGTCGAGCAGTACTTC. It encodes CASSLTGGLVEQYF.

The chain employs TRBV6-1 and TRBJ1-6, with 7 bases matching TRBD1. Germline loops: CDR1 MNHNS, CDR2 SASEGT. V gave up 2 bases and J gave up 9 bases; unmatched junction bases: 10. The CDR3 consists of 16 residues. CDR3 protein: CASSEFTTGRTSPLHF. The CDR3 DNA follows: TGTGCCAGCAGTGAATTCACGACAGGGCGTACTTCACCCCTCCACTTT.

The V call is TRBV6-4, the J call TRBJ2-1, with D hard to call. The CDR3 consists of 14 residues. V shed 4 bases and J shed 1 base, with 8 bases lying between them. Germline CDR1 reads MRHNA; CDR2 reads SNTAGT. The CDR3 loop reads CASSADSSYNEQFF. The CDR3 nucleotides are TGTGCCAGCAGTGCGGATTCGTCCTACAATGAGCAGTTCTTC.

The chain uses TRBV27 and TRBJ2-1; tentative D call: TRBD1 (5 bases). CDR3 length equals 18 residues. Germline V CDR1 and CDR2: MNHEY, SMNVEV (reference sequence). Trimming left V 2 bases short and J 0 bases short, with 17 bases between. Here the CDR3 DNA reads TGTGCCAGCAGTTTACTTTGGACACTAAAACCCTCCTACAATGAGCAGTTCTTC. Protein sequence: CASSLLWTLKPSYNEQFF.

This chain links TRBV5-1 with TRBJ1-6, with no clear D. The ends were cut back, 0 bases at V and 8 bases at J, with 9 bases in the middle. Germline CDR1 SGHRS, CDR2 YFSETQ. The CDR3 sequence is 14 residues long. CDR3 loop: CASSLGGFDSPLHF. CDR3 coding DNA: TGCGCCAGCAGCTTGGGTGGTTTTGATTCACCCCTCCACTTT.

The V gene is TRBV20-1, the J gene TRBJ2-7, with TRBD2 matching over 7 bases. Germline V CDR1 and CDR2: DFQATT, SNEGSKA (reference sequence). Losses at the gene ends were 2 bases for V and 13 bases for J; bases not matched to a gene: 8. CDR3 length: 11 residues. In DNA form, the CDR3 reads TGCAGTGCTAGAATTAGCGGGCTGCAATACTTC. Amino acids: CSARISGLQYF.

The chain carries TRBV5-1 and TRBJ2-1, with TRBD1 identical over 11 bases. The CDR3 has 15 amino acids. V gave up 4 bases and J gave up 5 bases; unmatched junction bases: 5. Germline CDR1 SGHRS, CDR2 YFSETQ. The chain's CDR3 is CASSISGQGDNEQFF. The CDR3 nucleotides read TGCGCCAGCAGCATCTCGGGACAGGGGGACAATGAGCAGTTCTTC. Filled out from reference TRBV5-1 and TRBJ2-1, the complete variable domain reads KAGVTQTPRYLIKTRGQQVTLSCSPISGHRSVSWYQQTPGQGLQFLFEYFSETQRNKGNFPGRFSGRQFSNSRSEMNVSTLELGDSALYLCASSISGQGDNEQFFGPGTRLTVL.

The chain is built from TRBV7-2 and TRBJ1-2; D gene unclear. Germline CDR1 and CDR2: SGHTA and FQGNSA. V was pared by 7 bases and J by 4 bases, with 13 bases between. This CDR3 spans 13 amino acids. The CDR3 sequence is CASKQGGLYGYTF. The DNA for the CDR3 is TGTGCCAGCAAACAAGGTGGGCTCTATGGCTACACCTTC.

J is TRBJ1-2 and V is TRBV19; 10 nucleotides align to TRBD1. The CDR3 consists of 18 residues. CDR1 and CDR2 from the germline V gene are LNHDA and SQIVND (reference sequence). Unmatched junction bases numbered 15, after V lost 5 bases and J lost 3 bases. The DNA of the CDR3 is TGTGCCAGTAGTCCAAGACAGGGGGCGTCAAGCTTCGACTATGGCTACACCTTC. Its translation is CASSPRQGASSFDYGYTF.

This chain uses TRBV2 with TRBJ1-6; D might be TRBD1 (6 bases). This CDR3 has 17 residues. Looked up from germline, CDR1 is SNHLY and CDR2 is FYNNEI. V dropped 1 base and J dropped 6 bases, with 16 bases sitting between them. The DNA of the CDR3 is TGTGCCAGCAGTGAAGGAGGGGGGCGGGTAGGTAATTCACCCCTCCACTTT. Protein sequence: CASSEGGGRVGNSPLHF.

The J gene is TRBJ1-2, the V gene TRBV30; possibly TRBD1 for D (6 bases). Trimming stripped 0 bases from V and 8 bases from J, with 16 bases between. The CDR3 is 14 residues long. The V gene's germline CDR1 is GTSNPN and CDR2 SVGIG (reference sequence). In DNA form, the CDR3 reads TGTGCCTGGAGTGTACTTGGGACAACTAACGGCTACACCTTC. Translation: CAWSVLGTTNGYTF.

Sample share makes this clone medium-sized. This chain uses TRBV15 with TRBJ2-4; no reliable D call. Germline V gives CDR1 LNHNV, CDR2 YYDKDF (reference sequence). V dropped 0 bases and J dropped 4 bases, with 13 bases sitting between them. The CDR3 is 16 residues long. The CDR3 loop reads CATSRDNGPGKNIQYF. As DNA, the CDR3 is TGTGCCACCAGCAGAGATAACGGTCCCGGGAAAAACATTCAGTACTTC.

The chain recombines TRBV6-5 with TRBJ1-2; 7 bases agree with TRBD1. The germline V gene encodes CDR1 MNHEY and CDR2 SVGAGI. This CDR3 contains 14 residues. The ends lost 7 bases at V and 7 bases at J; junction bases unmatched: 12. CDR3 nucleotide sequence: TGTGCCAGCACTCCGGAAGAGGGGGCGAGTGGCTACACCTTC. It translates to CASTPEEGASGYTF.

V is TRBV5-8 and J is TRBJ2-1, with D perhaps TRBD2 (6 bases). Germline loops: CDR1 SGHTS, CDR2 YDEGEE. V was cut by 4 bases and J by 7 bases, with 15 bases left in between. This CDR3 has 14 amino acids. As DNA, the CDR3 is TGTGCCAGCAGCCGGGACTCCCCGGGGAATGAGCAGTTCTTC. Protein sequence: CASSRDSPGNEQFF.

This chain uses TRBV6-5 with TRBJ2-7; maybe TRBD1 (6 bases). This CDR3 comprises 15 residues. Trimming cost V 5 bases and J 2 bases, with 16 bases left between them. Germline V gene sequence: CDR1 MNHEY, CDR2 SVGAGI. CDR3 DNA sequence: TGTGCCAGCAGTCCCACCCTCACAGGGCCCTACGAGCAGTACTTC. Amino acids: CASSPTLTGPYEQYF.

This clone occurred a few times. The chain couples TRBV5-8 to TRBJ2-1; 7 bases map to TRBD1. Germline trimming cut 3 bases from V and 4 bases from J; bases unmatched to any gene: 4. The CDR3 is 14 residues long. Germline assignment: CDR1 SGHTS and CDR2 YDEGEE. The CDR3, as DNA: TGTGCCAGCAGCTGGGGACAGTCTTACAATGAGCAGTTCTTC. Translated, it gives CASSWGQSYNEQFF.

The chain recombines TRBV11-2 with TRBJ1-4; D may be TRBD1 (5 bases). Per germline, CDR1 SGHAT and CDR2 FQNNGV. V was shortened by 8 bases and J by 9 bases, with 22 bases between the two germline ends. This CDR3 region has 15 residues. The CDR3 bases are TGTGCCAGCTCCCCCTGGGGGGATAGGATGCAAAAACTGTTTTTT. It yields the protein CASSPWGDRMQKLFF.

The chain employs TRBV30 and TRBJ2-7; TRBD1 is a possible D gene (6 bases). Germline V gene lookup returns CDR1 GTSNPN and CDR2 SVGIG (reference sequence). This CDR3 has 16 amino acids. V gave up 2 bases and J gave up 1 base, with 18 bases separating them. The CDR3 DNA follows: TGTGCCTGGAGTAGTCATACAGGGAGTAGGTCCTACGAGCAGTACTTC. Its protein product is CAWSSHTGSRSYEQYF.

The CDR3 region is CASSLERPRDEAFF. The CDR3 DNA is TGCGCCAGCAGCTTGGAGAGGCCCCGAGATGAAGCTTTCTTT. The chain recombines TRBV5-1 with TRBJ1-1, with D uncertain. Germline V gene sequence: CDR1 SGHRS, CDR2 YFSETQ. The CDR3 length is 14 residues. With 0 bases removed from V and 7 bases from J, the gap between germline ends came to 13 bases.

The chain carries TRBV7-9 and TRBJ1-6; D not resolved. The CDR3 loop spans 14 amino acids. The germline gives CDR1 SEHNR, CDR2 FQNEAQ (reference sequence). V was trimmed by 1 base and J by 8 bases, leaving 9 bases between them. The CDR3: CASSLGRSHSPLHF. For the CDR3, the DNA is TGTGCCAGCAGCTTAGGCAGGTCCCATTCACCCCTCCACTTT.

This clone was detected only once. This chain links TRBV7-9 with TRBJ2-3; 7 nucleotides agree with TRBD2. Germline V gene data show CDR1 as SEHNR and CDR2 as FQNEAQ (reference sequence). The CDR3 runs 15 residues. V gave up 2 bases and J gave up 3 bases; unmatched junction bases: 5. The CDR3 DNA follows: TGTGCCAGCAGCTTATCGCGGGGGAGGACAGATACGCAGTATTTT. Protein product: CASSLSRGRTDTQYF.

This chain's CDR3 is CASSMDRGGEKLFF. The CDR3 bases are TGTGCCAGCAGTATGGACAGGGGTGGTGAAAAACTGTTTTTT. The gene calls are TRBV2 and TRBJ1-4, with 9 bases identical to TRBD1. This CDR3 region has 14 residues. The V gene end was trimmed by 5 bases and the J gene end by 7 bases; junction bases not matched to a gene: 5. CDR1 and CDR2 (germline): SNHLY, FYNNEI.

The chain links TRBV7-9 to TRBJ2-1; TRBD2 matches 9 bases. Trimming removed 1 base from V and 12 bases from J; junction bases left unmatched: 10. Looked up from germline, CDR1 is SEHNR and CDR2 is FQNEAQ (reference sequence). The CDR3 is 15 amino acids. The DNA of the CDR3 is TGTGCCAGCAGCTTAGGACTAGCGGCTCCCTCTGGGCAGTTCTTC. Translated: CASSLGLAAPSGQFF.

The chain couples TRBV9 to TRBJ1-6; D unclear. The CDR3 sequence is 14 residues long. CDR1 and CDR2 from the germline V gene are SGDLS and YYNGEE. Trimming shortened V by 4 bases and J by 6 bases, and 11 bases separated the two germline ends. Here the CDR3 DNA reads TGTGCCAGCAGCCCGGGAGGAATTAATTCACCCCTCCACTTT. This sequence encodes CASSPGGINSPLHF.

The rearrangement links TRBV15 to TRBJ2-5; D may be TRBD2 (5 bases). In germline, CDR1 is LNHNV, CDR2 YYDKDF (reference sequence). V lost 0 bases and J lost 4, with 15 bases in between. The CDR3 has 16 residues. In DNA form, the CDR3 reads TGTGCCACCAGCAGAGATATCCACCGGGGTGGAGAGACCCAGTACTTC. Protein: CATSRDIHRGGETQYF.

This chain links TRBV6-4 with TRBJ1-5; the match to TRBD1 covers 9 bases. CDR1 and CDR2 (germline): MRHNA, SNTAGT. CDR3 size: 13 residues. V was clipped by 6 bases and J by 5 bases; unmatched bases: 2. CDR3 protein: CASSRTGDQPQHF. CDR3 nucleotide sequence: TGTGCCAGCAGCCGGACAGGGGATCAGCCCCAGCATTTT.